These 24 T cell receptor beta chains share one sample of origin, sequenced in a study of regulatory T cells in long-lasting Graves disease. According to the study, TCR beta libraries were built with iRepertoire HTBI primers and CDR3-region Arm-PCR. TCRdb redid the calling of the multiplex PCR reads with MiXCR, one entry per CDR3 protein. The sample holds about 240,000 distinct CDR3 sequences; over 20% are singletons and the top ten take roughly 14%. Time point indicated: newly diagnosed GD, antithyroid drugs for less than 3 months. TCR sequences were obtained from RNA taken from PBMCs. The material was peripheral blood mononuclear cells (PBMCs), obtained at new diagnosis, from a patient treated with antithyroid drugs. The receptors here all came from a female donor with Graves disease.

CDR3 DNA: TGTGCCAGCGGTCTTTACATGAACACTGAAGCTTTCTTT. Residues: CASGLYMNTEAFF. The J gene is TRBJ1-1, the V gene TRBV2; unclear D gene. This CDR3 region has 13 residues. V was cut by 8 bases and J by 0 bases, with 10 bases left in between. The germline CDR1 and CDR2 sequences are SNHLY and FYNNEI.

This clonotype has at least ten counts. The V call is TRBV20-1, the J call TRBJ1-6; D is perhaps TRBD1 (5 bases). Germline assignment: CDR1 DFQATT and CDR2 SNEGSKA (reference sequence). The V end was cut by 0 bases, the J end by 11 bases, with 11 bases between. The CDR3 totals 13 residues. CDR3 amino acids: CSARDPGAAPLHF. The CDR3, as DNA: TGCAGTGCTAGAGATCCTGGGGCGGCACCCCTCCACTTT.

This clonotype was picked up many times. This chain connects TRBV29-1 to TRBJ2-5; 10 nucleotides agree with TRBD2. Germline assignment: CDR1 SQVTM and CDR2 ANQGSEA. Unmatched junction bases numbered 10, after V lost 7 bases and J lost 2 bases. This CDR3 has 15 amino acids. CDR3 bases: TGCAGCGCATTACTCAGGACTAGCGGTCAAGAGACCCAGTACTTC. Translated, it gives CSALLRTSGQETQYF.

This clonotype was counted many times. This rearrangement joins TRBV3-1 to TRBJ2-5; TRBD2 might be the D (7 bases). The germline V gene has CDR1 LGHDT and CDR2 YNNKEL (reference sequence). Trimming stripped 1 base from V and 4 bases from J, with 22 bases between. The CDR3 length is 18 residues. CDR3: CASSQVSPRGAGGETQYF. In DNA form, the CDR3 reads TGTGCCAGCAGCCAAGTTTCTCCTCGGGGGGCCGGAGGAGAGACCCAGTACTTC.

This clonotype was recorded a few times. The V gene is TRBV9, the J gene TRBJ1-2; D is unclear. Germline assignment: CDR1 SGDLS and CDR2 YYNGEE. The CDR3 covers 14 residues. Deletions cut 3 bases from V and 4 bases from J, with 13 bases between. DNA of the CDR3: TGTGCCAGCAGCGATCCAGGTCGAATCTATGGCTACACCTTC. Its protein is CASSDPGRIYGYTF.

This clonotype was seen ten or more times. V is TRBV7-2 and J is TRBJ2-3; D is undetermined. V lost 4 bases and J lost 1, with 6 bases in between. The CDR3 has 13 residues. The germline gives CDR1 SGHTA, CDR2 FQGNSA. In DNA form, the CDR3 reads TGTGCCAGCAGCTGGAAAGGCACAGATACGCAGTATTTT. It is translated as CASSWKGTDTQYF.

This clonotype showed up just a few times. This chain uses TRBV28 with TRBJ2-3; maybe TRBD1 (5 bases). The germline V and J ends were trimmed by 5 bases and 1 base, with 13 bases remaining between them. CDR3 length equals 15 residues. CDR1 and CDR2 (germline): MDHEN, SYDVKM. This chain's CDR3 is CASSTSGLGTDTQYF. CDR3 coding DNA: TGTGCCAGCAGTACATCAGGGTTAGGCACAGATACGCAGTATTTT.

This clonotype was detected ten times or more. The J gene is TRBJ1-1, the V gene TRBV20-1; D gene uncertain. Trimming took off 6 bases at V and 6 bases at J, with 20 bases between the two ends. Germline CDR1 DFQATT, CDR2 SNEGSKA (reference sequence). The CDR3 is 14 amino acids. The CDR3 DNA is TGCAGTGCCCAGGAGGATCGGACGAGTGCTGAAGCTTTCTTT. It translates to CSAQEDRTSAEAFF.

The chain links TRBV6-2 or TRBV6-3 to TRBJ2-1; the D gene is possibly TRBD1 (5 bases). Trimming removed 6 bases at V and 15 bases at J, with 18 bases between. Germline values: CDR1 MNHEY, CDR2 SVGEGT. The CDR3 length is 12 residues. This chain's CDR3 is CASSGDLGRPFF. The CDR3 region has the DNA TGTGCCAGCAGCGGAGATTTGGGGCGTCCGTTCTTC.

This chain connects TRBV27 to TRBJ2-5; D is ambiguous. Deletions cut 5 bases from V and 2 bases from J, with 12 bases between. The germline CDR1 and CDR2 sequences are MNHEY and SMNVEV (reference sequence). The length of the CDR3 is 14 residues. The CDR3 loop reads CASSKLDEQETQYF. The CDR3 nucleotides read TGTGCCAGCAGTAAATTGGACGAACAAGAGACCCAGTACTTC.

This clonotype was observed at least ten times. V gene TRBV4-3 combines with J gene TRBJ2-2, with D hard to call. Germline-derived CDR1 and CDR2 are LGHNA and YSLEER. The CDR3 is 16 residues long. Trimming removed 1 base from V and 4 bases from J, with 13 bases in between. CDR3 DNA sequence: TGCGCCAGCAGCCAAGTCGTAGGCCAAGGCACCGGGGAGCTGTTTTTT. It codes for CASSQVVGQGTGELFF.

Notes on this clonotype: A much bigger clone sits one base away, suggesting this may be a read error. The chain recombines TRBV3-1 with TRBJ1-4; 8 nucleotides match TRBD1. The CDR3 consists of 14 residues. Per the germline V gene, CDR1 is LGHDT and CDR2 is YNNKEL (reference sequence). The CDR3: CASSIQGADEKPFF. The CDR3, as DNA: TGTGCCAGCAGCATCCAGGGGGCGGACGAAAAACCGTTTTTT. Combining the CDR3 with reference TRBV3-1 and TRBJ1-4 gives the whole variable domain DTAVSQTPKYLVTQMGNDKSIKCEQNLGHDTMYWYKQDSKKFLKIMFSYNNKELIINETVPNRFSPKSPDKAHLNLHINSLELGDSAVYFCASSIQGADEKPFFGSGTQLSVL.

The chain combines TRBV14 with TRBJ2-1, with D unresolved. This CDR3 spans 20 amino acids. Trimming took off 0 bases at V and 5 bases at J, with 26 bases between the two ends. Germline V lookup: CDR1 SGHDN, CDR2 FVKESK. In nucleotides, the CDR3 is TGTGCCAGCAGCCAAGACGAACTATCTAACGGGTACCAAATCAACAATGAGCAGTTCTTC. Translating gives CASSQDELSNGYQINNEQFF.

The V call is TRBV4-3, the J call TRBJ2-1; perhaps TRBD2 as D (5 bases). Trimming removed 2 bases at V and 7 bases at J, with 6 bases between. Looked up from germline, CDR1 is LGHNA and CDR2 is YSLEER. This CDR3 is 12 amino acids long. The CDR3 region has the DNA TGCGCCAGCAGCCAAACGGGGAATGAGCAGTTCTTC. Residues: CASSQTGNEQFF.

This clonotype was recorded at least ten times. This chain links TRBV27 with TRBJ2-3, with D maybe TRBD2 (5 bases). V was shortened by 3 bases and J by 1 base, with 11 bases between the two germline ends. The CDR3 is 15 residues long. Germline values: CDR1 MNHEY, CDR2 SMNVEV (reference sequence). The CDR3: CASSLEVSRTDTQYF. The CDR3 DNA is TGTGCCAGCAGTTTGGAGGTCTCCCGCACAGATACGCAGTATTTT.

Notes on this clonotype: A clone one base away is much larger, so this may be a read error. V is TRBV7-3 and J is TRBJ1-6, with D uncertain. The CDR3 loop spans 13 amino acids. The germline V gene has CDR1 SGHTA and CDR2 FQGTGA. The V end was cut by 3 bases, the J end by 10 bases, with 10 bases between. The CDR3 DNA reads as TGTGCCAGCAGCTTGGGGTGGAACTCACCCCTCCACTTT. This gives the protein CASSLGWNSPLHF.

This clonotype came up many times. The V call is TRBV7-2, the J call TRBJ2-1; D call uncertain. Trimming left V 5 bases short and J 9 bases short, with 14 bases between. The CDR3 consists of 13 residues. In germline, CDR1 is SGHTA, CDR2 FQGNSA. In DNA, the CDR3 is TGTGCCAGCAGCCAGAACGTGCGTGCTGAGCAGTTCTTC. Translated, it gives CASSQNVRAEQFF.

There are many counts of this clonotype. The rearrangement links TRBV28 to TRBJ2-5, with 8 nucleotides matching TRBD2. V was clipped by 5 bases and J by 5 bases; unmatched bases: 4. The germline CDR1 and CDR2 sequences are MDHEN and SYDVKM. The CDR3 consists of 13 residues. CDR3 amino acids: CASSPAGVETQYF. The CDR3 DNA reads TGTGCCAGCAGTCCAGCGGGAGTGGAGACCCAGTACTTC. Filled out from reference TRBV28 and TRBJ2-5, the complete variable domain reads DVKVTQSSRYLVKRTGEKVFLECVQDMDHENMFWYRQDPGLGLRLIYFSYDVKMKEKGDIPEGYSVSREKKERFSLILESASTNQTSMYLCASSPAGVETQYFGPGTRLLVL.

This clonotype was seen ten or more times. V and J are TRBV6-2 or TRBV6-3 and TRBJ2-1; the match to TRBD1 covers 9 bases. The CDR3 is made up of 16 amino acids. Germline CDR1 reads MNHEY; CDR2 reads SVGEGT. The J segment lost 6 bases and the V segment lost 5 bases, leaving 11 bases of the junction unmatched. The CDR3: CASSRPWGTGTNEQFF. As DNA, the CDR3 is TGTGCCAGCAGTCGACCATGGGGGACAGGGACCAATGAGCAGTTCTTC.

In this sample, this clonotype turned up many times. The chain joins TRBV11-2 to TRBJ1-4; D not resolved. V lost 2 bases to trimming and J lost 4 bases, with 8 bases between them. The CDR3 is made up of 14 amino acids. The germline gives CDR1 SGHAT, CDR2 FQNNGV. The CDR3, as DNA: TGTGCCAGCAGCTTAAGGCGGAATAATGAAAAACTGTTTTTT. This codes for CASSLRRNNEKLFF.

The V gene is TRBV28, the J gene TRBJ2-7; D possibly corresponds to TRBD1 (5 bases). Germline V gene sequence: CDR1 MDHEN, CDR2 SYDVKM. V dropped 6 bases and J dropped 2 bases, with 26 bases sitting between them. The CDR3 is 18 residues long. The CDR3 DNA reads as TGTGCCAGCAGAATTGGGATCTTTCAGGGATCGGGCGCCTACGAGCAGTACTTC. This translates into CASRIGIFQGSGAYEQYF.

A few counts support this clonotype. The rearrangement uses TRBV15 and TRBJ2-3; D unclear. The CDR3 consists of 13 residues. Germline CDR1 reads LNHNV; CDR2 reads YYDKDF (reference sequence). Between the trimmed V and J ends, which lost 0 bases and 7 bases, there was a span of 8 bases. The CDR3 DNA reads as TGTGCCACCAGCAGAGAACTAACTAATACGCAGTATTTT. Its protein product is CATSRELTNTQYF.

This clonotype was recorded at least ten times. The rearrangement uses TRBV12-3 or TRBV12-4 and TRBJ2-5; 11 bases align to TRBD2. Germline trimming cut 6 bases from V and 2 bases from J; bases unmatched to any gene: 5. The CDR3 runs to 15 residues. CDR3 sequence: CASSRLAGGQETQYF. CDR3 nucleotides: TGTGCCAGCAGCCGCCTAGCGGGGGGACAAGAGACCCAGTACTTC.

Ten or more counts support this clonotype. This rearrangement joins TRBV2 to TRBJ2-5; D possibly corresponds to TRBD1 (6 bases). This CDR3 spans 15 amino acids. V was pared by 3 bases and J by 5 bases, with 16 bases between. Per the germline V gene, CDR1 is SNHLY and CDR2 is FYNNEI. This chain's CDR3 is CASSETGDSLETQYF. CDR3 sequence (DNA): TGTGCCAGCAGTGAGACAGGTGACTCCCTCGAGACCCAGTACTTC.